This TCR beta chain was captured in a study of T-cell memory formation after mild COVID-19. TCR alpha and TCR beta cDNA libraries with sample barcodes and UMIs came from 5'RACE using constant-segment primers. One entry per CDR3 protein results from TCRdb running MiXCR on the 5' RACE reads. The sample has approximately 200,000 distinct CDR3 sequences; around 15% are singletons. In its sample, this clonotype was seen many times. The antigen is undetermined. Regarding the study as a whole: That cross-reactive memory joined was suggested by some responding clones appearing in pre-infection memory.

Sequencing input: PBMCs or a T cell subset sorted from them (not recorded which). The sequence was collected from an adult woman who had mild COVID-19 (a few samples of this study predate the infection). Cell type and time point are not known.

This chain's CDR3 is CASSRQGWKETQYF. The CDR3 DNA sequence: TGCGCCAGCAGCCGACAGGGGTGGAAGGAGACCCAGTACTTC. This chain connects TRBV5-1 to TRBJ2-5; 8 bases align to TRBD1. This CDR3 contains 14 residues. The germline CDR1 and CDR2 sequences are SGHRS and YFSETQ. The V segment lost 4 bases and the J segment 5 bases; nucleotides outside the gene matches: 7.